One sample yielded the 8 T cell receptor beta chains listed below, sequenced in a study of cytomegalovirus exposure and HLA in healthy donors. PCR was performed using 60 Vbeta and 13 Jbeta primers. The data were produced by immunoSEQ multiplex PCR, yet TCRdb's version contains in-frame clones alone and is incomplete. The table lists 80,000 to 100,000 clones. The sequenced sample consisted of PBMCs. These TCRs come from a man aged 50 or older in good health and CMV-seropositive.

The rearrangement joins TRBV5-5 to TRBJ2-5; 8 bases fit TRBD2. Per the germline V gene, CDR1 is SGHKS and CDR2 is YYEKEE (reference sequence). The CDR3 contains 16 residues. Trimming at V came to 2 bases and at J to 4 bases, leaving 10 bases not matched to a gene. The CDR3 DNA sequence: TGTGCCAGCAGCTTACTAGCGGTGGGAGGGACAGAGACCCAGTACTTC. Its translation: CASSLLAVGGTETQYF.

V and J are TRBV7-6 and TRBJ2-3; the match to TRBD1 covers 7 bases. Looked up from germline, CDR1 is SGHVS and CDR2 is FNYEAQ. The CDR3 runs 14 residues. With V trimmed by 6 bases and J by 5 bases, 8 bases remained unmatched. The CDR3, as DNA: TGTGCCAGCAGTGAGGGGGCGCTAAGAGATACGCAGTATTTT. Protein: CASSEGALRDTQYF.

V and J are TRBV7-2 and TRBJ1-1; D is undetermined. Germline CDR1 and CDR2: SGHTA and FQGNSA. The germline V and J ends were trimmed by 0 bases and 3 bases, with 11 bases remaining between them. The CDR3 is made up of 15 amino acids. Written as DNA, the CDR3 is TGTGCCAGCAGCTTAGCTTCGGGGTTAGACACTGAAGCTTTCTTT. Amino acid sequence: CASSLASGLDTEAFF. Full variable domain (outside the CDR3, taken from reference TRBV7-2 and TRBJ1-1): GAGVSQSPSNKVTEKGKDVELRCDPISGHTALYWYRQSLGQGLEFLIYFQGNSAPDKSGLPSDRFSAERTGGSVSTLTIQRTQQEDSAVYLCASSLASGLDTEAFFGQGTRLTVV.

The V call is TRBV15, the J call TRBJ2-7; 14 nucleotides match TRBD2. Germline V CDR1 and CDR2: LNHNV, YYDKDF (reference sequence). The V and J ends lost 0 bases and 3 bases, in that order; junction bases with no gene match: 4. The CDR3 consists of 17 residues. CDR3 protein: CATSRENGLAGGYEQYV. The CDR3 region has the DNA TGTGCCACCAGCAGAGAAAATGGACTAGCGGGAGGCTACGAGCAGTACGTC.

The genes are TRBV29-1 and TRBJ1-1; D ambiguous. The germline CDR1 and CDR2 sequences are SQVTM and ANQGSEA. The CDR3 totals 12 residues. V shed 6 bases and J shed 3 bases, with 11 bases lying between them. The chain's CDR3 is CSVQREYTEAFF. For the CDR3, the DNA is TGCAGCGTCCAAAGGGAGTACACTGAAGCTTTCTTT.

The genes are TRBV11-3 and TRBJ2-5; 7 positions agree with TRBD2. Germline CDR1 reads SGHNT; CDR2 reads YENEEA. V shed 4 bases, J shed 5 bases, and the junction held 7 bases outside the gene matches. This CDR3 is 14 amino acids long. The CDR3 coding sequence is TGTGCCAGCAGCTCCTGGGGGGGGATGGAGACCCAGTACTTC. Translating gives CASSSWGGMETQYF. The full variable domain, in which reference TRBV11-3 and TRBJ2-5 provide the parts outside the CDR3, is EAGVVQSPRYKIIEKKQPVAFWCNPISGHNTLYWYLQNLGQGPELLIRYENEEAVDDSQLPKDRFSAERLKGVDSTLKIQPAELGDSAVYLCASSSWGGMETQYFGPGTRLLVL.

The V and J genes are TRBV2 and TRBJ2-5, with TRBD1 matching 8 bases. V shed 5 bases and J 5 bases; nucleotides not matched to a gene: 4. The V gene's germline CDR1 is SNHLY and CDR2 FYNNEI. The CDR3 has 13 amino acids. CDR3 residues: CASSPGGEETQYF. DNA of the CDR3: TGTGCCAGCAGTCCAGGGGGCGAGGAGACCCAGTACTTC.

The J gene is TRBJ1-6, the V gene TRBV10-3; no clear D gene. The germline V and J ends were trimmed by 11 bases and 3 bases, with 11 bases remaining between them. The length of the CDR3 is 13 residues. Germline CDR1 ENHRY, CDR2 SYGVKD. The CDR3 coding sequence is TGTGCCGCGGCCAGTGGCTATAATTCACCCCTCCACTTT. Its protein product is CAAASGYNSPLHF.